The 14 T cell receptor beta chains presented below share a single source sample, sequenced in a study of radiation and T cells in renal cell carcinoma. Sequenced by immunoSEQ multiplex PCR; TCRdb stores in-frame clones only, minus some. The repertoire holds 100,000 or so clones, with around nine tenths as singletons. Noted time point: baseline pretreatment blood. Treatment described: 15 Gy SBRT to primary tumor, nephrectomy 4 weeks later. Sequencing used blood, obtained from a patient whose treatment included radiotherapy and nephrectomy. The receptors stem from a man aged 50 to 60 with renal cell carcinoma.

This clone was seen once. The rearrangement joins TRBV28 to TRBJ2-3; D might be TRBD1 or TRBD2, each matching 5 bases. Germline V gives CDR1 MDHEN, CDR2 SYDVKM. The CDR3 covers 17 residues. The V gene lost 4 bases and the J gene lost 4 bases, with 21 bases spanning the gap. CDR3 coding DNA: TGTGCCAGCAGTTCGACGGGACGGACCTCGGTGGCAGATACGCAGTATTTT. Protein sequence: CASSSTGRTSVADTQYF.

The chain has TRBV7-9 and TRBJ2-3, with 13 nucleotides matching TRBD2. Germline CDR1 SEHNR, CDR2 FQNEAQ (reference sequence). The CDR3 spans 16 residues. V lost 5 bases, J lost 8 bases, and 10 bases stayed unmatched. In DNA form, the CDR3 reads TGTGCCAGCAGCCCCCGGACTAGCGGGAGTGGCGGTACGCAGTATTTT. Its protein is CASSPRTSGSGGTQYF.

In its sample, this clone was seen a few times. The chain carries TRBV5-1 and TRBJ2-7; D possibly corresponds to TRBD2 (5 bases). CDR3 length: 14 residues. Trimming removed 6 bases from V and 5 bases from J, with 18 bases in between. In germline, CDR1 is SGHRS, CDR2 YFSETQ. CDR3 protein: CASKDSKSGNEQYF. The CDR3 nucleotides are TGCGCCAGCAAGGACTCTAAATCCGGGAACGAGCAGTACTTC.

The genes are TRBV19 and TRBJ2-6; 7 nucleotides align to TRBD1. V trimming: 4 bases; J trimming: 0 bases; junction bases outside the gene matches: 6. This CDR3 is built from 17 residues. In germline, CDR1 is LNHDA, CDR2 SQIVND (reference sequence). The CDR3 region is CASSTENRGSGANVLTF. The CDR3 bases are TGTGCCAGTAGTACCGAGAACAGGGGCTCTGGGGCCAACGTCCTGACTTTC.

The genes are TRBV2 and TRBJ1-2; no clear D gene. V was pared by 6 bases and J by 4 bases, with 15 bases between. Per the germline V gene, CDR1 is SNHLY and CDR2 is FYNNEI. This CDR3 region has 14 residues. CDR3 DNA: TGTGCCAGCAGGGATATGGACCGAGCCTATGGCTACACCTTC. The encoded protein is CASRDMDRAYGYTF.

V is TRBV27 and J is TRBJ2-5; D possibly corresponds to TRBD1 (6 bases). Germline V gene sequence: CDR1 MNHEY, CDR2 SMNVEV (reference sequence). This CDR3 contains 14 residues. Trimming removed 5 bases at V and 4 bases at J, with 14 bases between. CDR3 DNA: TGTGCCAGCAGTGGCCTTAGGGGGAGAGAGACCCAGTACTTC. This encodes CASSGLRGRETQYF.

The V call is TRBV19, the J call TRBJ2-7; D may be TRBD2 (6 bases). Germline V gene data show CDR1 as LNHDA and CDR2 as SQIVND (reference sequence). V lost 1 base, J lost 5 bases, and 18 bases lay in between. The CDR3 length is 16 residues. CDR3 DNA: TGTGCCAGTAGTATAGGGCGTGGGGGGACGCTCAACGAGCAGTACTTC. It encodes CASSIGRGGTLNEQYF.

V gene TRBV7-6 combines with J gene TRBJ2-3; 9 nucleotides line up with TRBD1. Trimming removed 7 bases from V and 1 base from J; junction bases left unmatched: 9. The CDR3 is made up of 16 amino acids. Germline assignment: CDR1 SGHVS and CDR2 FNYEAQ. This chain's CDR3 is CASTPTGGRGTDTQYF. DNA for the CDR3: TGTGCCAGCACTCCAACAGGGGGCCGGGGCACAGATACGCAGTATTTT.

The rearrangement links TRBV6-4 to TRBJ1-1; a possible D gene is TRBD1 (5 bases). The CDR3 contains 18 residues. The germline V gene encodes CDR1 MRHNA and CDR2 SNTAGT. Between the trimmed V and J ends, which lost 2 bases and 2 bases, there was a span of 21 bases. The CDR3 is CASSDPSRSGGNNTEAFF. CDR3 nucleotides: TGTGCCAGCAGTGACCCCAGCCGGTCGGGGGGGAATAACACTGAAGCTTTCTTT.

The chain uses TRBV9 and TRBJ2-6, with 7 nucleotides matching TRBD2. V lost 3 bases and J lost 2; bases outside the gene matches: 5. The CDR3 runs 16 residues. Germline CDR1 reads SGDLS; CDR2 reads YYNGEE. CDR3 amino acids: CASSAPRGAGANVLTF. The CDR3 region has the DNA TGTGCCAGCAGCGCCCCCCGGGGGGCTGGGGCCAACGTCCTGACTTTC.

CDR3 protein: CASSLSDLSAGAIYF. The CDR3 region has the DNA TGCGCCAGCAGCTTGTCTGATCTCTCGGCGGGTGCCATATATTTT. V gene TRBV5-1 combines with J gene TRBJ1-3; D not certain. The CDR3 has 15 residues. Looked up from germline, CDR1 is SGHRS and CDR2 is YFSETQ. V was shortened by 1 base and J by 11 bases, with 19 bases between the two germline ends.

The J gene is TRBJ2-3, the V gene TRBV5-1, with 7 bases fitting TRBD1. The ends lost 4 bases at V and 6 bases at J; junction bases unmatched: 5. The CDR3 sequence is 13 residues long. In germline, CDR1 is SGHRS, CDR2 YFSETQ. CDR3 nucleotide sequence: TGCGCCAGCAGCGGGACAGTGGGGGATACGCAGTATTTT. This sequence encodes CASSGTVGDTQYF.

The V and J genes are TRBV9 and TRBJ2-2; no clear D gene. The CDR3 runs 13 residues. CDR1 and CDR2 from the germline V gene are SGDLS and YYNGEE. Trimming removed 0 bases from V and 6 bases from J, with 6 bases in between. The CDR3 nucleotides are TGTGCCAGCAGCGTAGTGTTTGCCGGGGAGCTGTTTTTT. Its translation: CASSVVFAGELFF. The full variable domain, in which reference TRBV9 and TRBJ2-2 provide the parts outside the CDR3, is DSGVTQTPKHLITATGQRVTLRCSPRSGDLSVYWYQQSLDQGLQFLIQYYNGEERAKGNILERFSAQQFPDLHSELNLSSLELGDSALYFCASSVVFAGELFFGEGSRLTVL.

V and J are TRBV5-1 and TRBJ1-1; possibly TRBD1 for D (5 bases). The CDR3 covers 13 residues. Deletions cut 0 bases from V and 4 bases from J, with 7 bases between. Germline values: CDR1 SGHRS, CDR2 YFSETQ. Written as DNA, the CDR3 is TGCGCCAGCAGCTTGGCGGGGCGCACTGAAGCTTTCTTT. This encodes CASSLAGRTEAFF. Together with reference TRBV5-1 and TRBJ1-1, the CDR3 gives the full variable domain: KAGVTQTPRYLIKTRGQQVTLSCSPISGHRSVSWYQQTPGQGLQFLFEYFSETQRNKGNFPGRFSGRQFSNSRSEMNVSTLELGDSALYLCASSLAGRTEAFFGQGTRLTVV.